This TCR beta chain was identified during a study of T-cell memory formation after mild COVID-19. Whole-study findings and limits: Shrinking CD4+ clones resided mostly in CM and EM, and CD8+ ones in EMRA.

From the 5' RACE reads, TCRdb called clonotypes with MiXCR, one entry per CDR3 protein. This sample yields some 280,000 distinct CDR3 sequences, of which 15% to 20% are seen a single time; roughly 23% belongs to the top ten. On this clonotype itself: What it recognizes is unknown.

Germline-derived CDR1 and CDR2 are MGHRA and YSYEKL. This CDR3 comprises 16 residues. The V segment lost 0 bases and the J segment 5 bases; nucleotides outside the gene matches: 7. The TCR sequence derives from a man aged 18 to 30 who had mild COVID-19 (a few samples of this study predate the infection). Cell type and time point are not known. The sample consisted of PBMCs or a T cell subset sorted from them (not recorded which). The V and J genes are TRBV4-1 and TRBJ2-1; TRBD1 aligns across 7 bases. CDR3 protein: CASSQEGQWGNNEQFF. In DNA, the CDR3 is TGCGCCAGCAGCCAAGAGGGACAGTGGGGAAACAATGAGCAGTTCTTC.